A selection of T cell receptor beta chains follows, all from one sample in a study of long-term antiretroviral therapy in people with HIV. TCRdb's table, derived via immunoSEQ multiplex PCR, lists solely in-frame clones and lacks some. Among about 14,000 clones listed, around 90% were seen once. The sequencing used unsorted PBMCs, collected 6.2 years after starting antiretroviral therapy. These receptors were obtained from a man aged 35 to 55 with HIV. Each CDR3 is given with its conserved first and last residue. D genes are given only for firm matches. Clone size, where shown, is once, few, many, or a class for clones that have expanded.

len,v_gene,d_gene,j_gene,abundance,CDR3aa,CDR3nt
13,TRBV18,NA,TRBJ2-7,NA,CASSPGYLYEQYF,TGTGCCAGCTCACCAGGGTATCTCTACGAGCAGTACTTC
11,TRBV29-1,NA,TRBJ2-1,NA,CSVANSDEQFF,TGCAGCGTCGCTAACTCGGATGAGCAGTTCTTC
15,TRBV15,TRBD1,TRBJ1-1,NA,CATSRNRGWNTEAFF,TGTGCCACCAGCAGAAACAGGGGTTGGAACACTGAAGCTTTCTTT
15,TRBV28,TRBD1,TRBJ1-5,NA,CASSFRQGRHQPQHF,TGTGCCAGCAGTTTCCGACAGGGCCGGCATCAGCCCCAGCATTTT
15,TRBV14,NA,TRBJ2-6,NA,CASSQFISGANVLTF,TGTGCCAGCAGCCAGTTTATCTCTGGGGCCAACGTCCTGACTTTC
16,TRBV30,TRBD2,TRBJ2-3,NA,CAWTSGRKGRTDTQYF,TGTGCCTGGACTAGCGGGAGGAAGGGCCGCACAGATACGCAGTATTTT
18,TRBV4-3,TRBD2,TRBJ2-1,NA,CASSQAGGRAGPHNEQFF,TGCGCCAGCAGCCAAGCGGGCGGGAGGGCCGGGCCCCACAATGAGCAGTTCTTC
17,TRBV2,TRBD2,TRBJ2-7,once,CASSEGGLAGVSYEQYF,TGTGCCAGCAGTGAAGGCGGACTAGCGGGGGTCTCCTACGAGCAGTACTTC
14,TRBV5-4,TRBD2,TRBJ2-3,few,CASSLGGDLDTQYF,TGTGCCAGCAGTCTGGGGGGGGATTTGGATACGCAGTATTTT
15,TRBV27,NA,TRBJ2-7,NA,CASSYASRDPYEQYF,TGTGCCAGCAGTTATGCCAGCAGGGATCCATACGAGCAGTACTTC